Each of the 26 T cell receptor beta chains below was sequenced from the same sample in a study of cytomegalovirus exposure and HLA in healthy donors. The PCR ran on 60 Vbeta and 13 Jbeta primers. Sequencing was performed with immunoSEQ multiplex PCR; in TCRdb, only in-frame clones are kept and a portion is missing. The data contain approximately 210,000 clones, 81% of them singletons. Sequencing was done on a sample of PBMCs. The receptor set was obtained from a man aged 18-30 years in good health and CMV-seronegative.

This clone was counted only a few times. The V gene is TRBV25-1, the J gene TRBJ1-5; D might be TRBD1 (5 bases). The CDR3 extends over 16 amino acids. With 0 bases removed from V and 3 bases from J, the gap between germline ends came to 12 bases. Germline V CDR1 and CDR2: MGHDK, SYGVNS. Here the CDR3 reads CASSEYDSDINQPQHF. CDR3 bases: TGTGCCAGCAGTGAATACGACTCGGACATCAATCAGCCCCAGCATTTT.

The chain joins TRBV7-3 to TRBJ2-4, with TRBD1 identical over 9 bases. The CDR3 spans 15 residues. V trimming: 0 bases; J trimming: 9 bases; junction bases outside the gene matches: 6. Germline V gene lookup returns CDR1 SGHTA and CDR2 FQGTGA. This chain's CDR3 is CASSLTGQGTSIQYF. CDR3 DNA: TGTGCCAGCAGCTTAACCGGACAGGGGACGAGCATTCAGTACTTC.

This clone was seen a few times. The V gene is TRBV5-1, the J gene TRBJ1-1, with 9 bases identical to TRBD1. Germline V gene data show CDR1 as SGHRS and CDR2 as YFSETQ. The CDR3 runs to 16 residues. Losses at the gene ends were 7 bases for V and 4 bases for J; bases not matched to a gene: 14. CDR3 region: CASGWDRASSSTEAFF. The CDR3 bases are TGCGCCAGCGGCTGGGACAGGGCCTCGAGTTCCACTGAAGCTTTCTTT.

Note on this clone: The junction does not match germline at one end; this may be a read error. This chain connects TRBV7-9 to TRBJ2-3, with TRBD1 as a possible D gene (5 bases). Germline assignment: CDR1 SEHNR and CDR2 FQNEAQ (reference sequence). The CDR3 consists of 13 residues. The CDR3: CSSSPRGPDTQYF. In DNA, the CDR3 is TGTTCCAGCAGCCCAAGGGGTCCAGATACGCAGTATTTT.

V usage is TRBV18 and J usage is TRBJ1-4; 9 bases agree with TRBD1. In germline, CDR1 is KGHSH, CDR2 LQKENI. V shed 0 bases and J 4 bases; nucleotides not matched to a gene: 6. The CDR3 consists of 17 residues. CDR3 sequence: CASSPPGQGTLNEKLFF. CDR3 nucleotide sequence: TGTGCCAGCTCACCACCGGGACAGGGTACCCTTAATGAAAAACTGTTTTTT.

V and J are TRBV4-1 and TRBJ2-7; 9 bases match TRBD1. CDR3 size: 15 residues. Looked up from germline, CDR1 is MGHRA and CDR2 is YSYEKL. Trimming removed 3 bases from V and 3 bases from J; junction bases left unmatched: 6. The CDR3 DNA sequence: TGCGCCAGCAGCCATTTGGGACAGGGAAACTACGAGCAGTACTTC. As protein: CASSHLGQGNYEQYF.

This clone was found once. The chain is built from TRBV14 and TRBJ2-3; 10 bases are a match to TRBD2. The CDR3 totals 16 residues. Trimming at V came to 2 bases and at J to 7 bases, leaving 9 bases not matched to a gene. Germline V CDR1 and CDR2: SGHDN, FVKESK. The CDR3 loop is CASSQLSGGFKNTQYF. DNA for the CDR3: TGTGCCAGCAGCCAACTTAGCGGGGGGTTCAAAAATACGCAGTATTTT.

Details on this clone: Different DNA sequences within this sample yield the same CDR3. This chain links TRBV5-1 with TRBJ2-5, with D possibly matching TRBD1 (5 bases). The CDR3 spans 13 residues. Deletions cut 4 bases from V and 2 bases from J, with 9 bases between. Germline-derived CDR1 and CDR2 are SGHRS and YFSETQ. The chain's CDR3 is CASSKGQQETQYF. The DNA for the CDR3 is TGCGCCAGCAGCAAGGGGCAGCAAGAGACCCAGTACTTC.

The gene calls are TRBV2 and TRBJ2-7, with D possibly matching TRBD1 (5 bases). CDR1 and CDR2 from the germline V gene are SNHLY and FYNNEI. The CDR3 extends over 12 amino acids. V gave up 6 bases and J gave up 6 bases, with 12 bases separating them. The CDR3 loop is CASRTTGVEQYF. The CDR3 nucleotides read TGTGCCAGCAGGACCACAGGAGTCGAGCAGTACTTC.

The rearrangement uses TRBV27 and TRBJ2-1; weak D call: TRBD2 (5 bases). V shed 6 bases and J shed 1 base, with 13 bases lying between them. Germline V gene data show CDR1 as MNHEY and CDR2 as SMNVEV (reference sequence). The CDR3 runs 15 residues. CDR3 protein: CASRIQLGSYNEQFF. In DNA form, the CDR3 reads TGTGCCAGCAGGATTCAACTAGGTTCCTACAATGAGCAGTTCTTC.

The V gene is TRBV10-3, the J gene TRBJ1-5; TRBD1 is a possible D gene (5 bases). Trimming cost V 0 bases and J 0 bases, with 9 bases left between them. This CDR3 spans 16 amino acids. CDR1 and CDR2 (germline): ENHRY, SYGVKD. DNA for the CDR3: TGTGCCATCAGTGAGTCTGTCAGGGCTAGCAATCAGCCCCAGCATTTT. Its translation is CAISESVRASNQPQHF.

This chain links TRBV29-1 with TRBJ1-1, with TRBD1 as a possible D gene (5 bases). This CDR3 spans 13 amino acids. Trimming left V 3 bases short and J 5 bases short, with 13 bases between. From germline, CDR1 is SQVTM and CDR2 ANQGSEA. CDR3 coding DNA: TGCAGCGTTGAGGTCAGGGAGGGAACTGAAGCTTTCTTT. Translation: CSVEVREGTEAFF. Together with reference TRBV29-1 and TRBJ1-1, the CDR3 gives the full variable domain: SAVISQKPSRDICQRGTSLTIQCQVDSQVTMMFWYRQQPGQSLTLIATANQGSEATYESGFVIDKFPISRPNLTFSTLTVSNMSPEDSSIYLCSVEVREGTEAFFGQGTRLTVV.

This chain links TRBV7-9 with TRBJ1-2, with D hard to call. The CDR3 spans 14 residues. V lost 3 bases and J 9 bases, leaving 17 bases between the germline ends. Germline V CDR1 and CDR2: SEHNR, FQNEAQ (reference sequence). CDR3 in amino acids: CASSFIQEPDCYTF. The CDR3 coding sequence is TGTGCCAGCAGCTTCATCCAGGAACCGGATTGCTACACCTTC. The whole variable domain, filled in from reference TRBV7-9 and TRBJ1-2, reads DTGVSQNPRHKITKRGQNVTFRCDPISEHNRLYWYRQTLGQGPEFLTYFQNEAQLEKSRLLSDRFSAERPKGSFSTLEIQRTEQGDSAMYLCASSFIQEPDCYTFGSGTRLTVV.

In its sample, this clone was seen once. This chain joins TRBV5-1 and TRBJ2-2; tentative D call: TRBD2 (6 bases). Germline assignment: CDR1 SGHRS and CDR2 YFSETQ. V lost 5 bases, J lost 2 bases, and 16 bases lay in between. The CDR3 runs 16 residues. Written as DNA, the CDR3 is TGCGCCAGCAGAGAGGGAGGAAATGTCAACACCGGGGAGCTGTTTTTT. It specifies CASREGGNVNTGELFF.

V and J are TRBV4-1 and TRBJ2-1; 10 bases align to TRBD2. CDR1 is MGHRA and CDR2 is YSYEKL in the germline V gene. Trimming took 4 bases from V and 3 from J; bases not matched to a gene: 6. The CDR3 covers 16 residues. Here the CDR3 reads CASSLYPSGGYNEQFF. The CDR3 DNA reads as TGCGCCAGCAGCCTTTATCCTAGCGGGGGCTACAATGAGCAGTTCTTC.

V usage is TRBV19 and J usage is TRBJ2-7, with 9 bases lining up with TRBD1. This CDR3 comprises 14 residues. Germline CDR1 reads LNHDA; CDR2 reads SQIVND (reference sequence). The V gene end was trimmed by 7 bases and the J gene end by 6 bases; junction bases not matched to a gene: 10. The CDR3 coding sequence is TGTGCCAGTAACGCGGGACAGGGAAGCTCCGAGCAGTACTTC. It codes for CASNAGQGSSEQYF.

This clone was seen a single time. V and J are TRBV27 and TRBJ2-7, with 14 bases aligning to TRBD2. This CDR3 comprises 17 residues. Germline loops: CDR1 MNHEY, CDR2 SMNVEV (reference sequence). V was clipped by 6 bases and J by 4 bases; unmatched bases: 11. Here the CDR3 DNA reads TGTGCCAGCAGCAAAAGACTAGCGGGAGGGCCGGGGTACGAGCAGTACTTC. Translation: CASSKRLAGGPGYEQYF.

The V call is TRBV5-1, the J call TRBJ2-7, with 8 nucleotides matching TRBD2. From germline, CDR1 is SGHRS and CDR2 YFSETQ. This CDR3 is 15 amino acids long. Unmatched junction bases numbered 11, after V lost 7 bases and J lost 2 bases. The DNA for the CDR3 is TGCGCCAGCCAACGGGATAGCGGGGCGACCTACGAGCAGTACTTC. Protein product: CASQRDSGATYEQYF.

V is TRBV29-1 and J is TRBJ2-7; tentatively, D is TRBD1 (6 bases). Germline lookup yields CDR1 SQVTM and CDR2 ANQGSEA. V was pared by 0 bases and J by 2 bases, with 11 bases between. The CDR3 is made up of 14 amino acids. CDR3 sequence: CSVEEGRGTYEQYF. The CDR3 coding sequence is TGCAGCGTTGAAGAGGGCAGGGGAACCTACGAGCAGTACTTC.

This clone was seen only once. The J gene is TRBJ2-5, the V gene TRBV28, with a possible D match to TRBD2 (5 bases). Germline-derived CDR1 and CDR2 are MDHEN and SYDVKM. V lost 3 bases, J lost 5 bases, and 22 bases lay in between. The CDR3 consists of 17 residues. The CDR3 loop reads CASSLAPSRTREETQYF. Here the CDR3 DNA reads TGTGCCAGCAGTTTGGCCCCATCCCGGACGAGGGAGGAGACCCAGTACTTC.

The chain recombines TRBV27 with TRBJ2-3; TRBD2 agrees at 12 bases. Germline CDR1 and CDR2: MNHEY and SMNVEV (reference sequence). Trimming cost V 6 bases and J 2 bases; bases outside gene matches: 18. The CDR3 runs to 20 residues. The CDR3 here is CASSLIFPLAGGPSTDTQYF. Here the CDR3 DNA reads TGTGCCAGCAGCCTAATCTTCCCCCTAGCGGGAGGGCCCTCCACAGATACGCAGTATTTT.

A single count supports this clone. The V call is TRBV5-5, the J call TRBJ2-5, with TRBD1 matching over 7 bases. The CDR3 consists of 12 residues. V trimming: 5 bases; J trimming: 2 bases; junction bases outside the gene matches: 0. Per germline, CDR1 SGHKS and CDR2 YYEKEE (reference sequence). The chain's CDR3 is CASRGQQETQYF. DNA of the CDR3: TGTGCCAGCAGGGGACAGCAAGAGACCCAGTACTTC.

The chain is built from TRBV5-5 and TRBJ1-2, with D possibly being TRBD1 (6 bases). CDR3 size: 15 residues. Trimming took off 4 bases at V and 2 bases at J, with 15 bases between the two ends. Germline V gene lookup returns CDR1 SGHKS and CDR2 YYEKEE (reference sequence). CDR3 sequence (DNA): TGTGCCAGCAGCCTCGGACAGAGTGAAAACTATGGCTACACCTTC. Translation: CASSLGQSENYGYTF.

The chain uses TRBV6-1 and TRBJ2-5; D is perhaps TRBD2 (5 bases). Deletions cut 2 bases from V and 3 bases from J, with 16 bases between. The CDR3 is made up of 16 amino acids. Germline V gene lookup returns CDR1 MNHNS and CDR2 SASEGT. The DNA for the CDR3 is TGTGCCAGCAGTGAAAGGACTCGAGTAACCAAAGAGACCCAGTACTTC. Its protein is CASSERTRVTKETQYF.

The V and J genes are TRBV29-1 and TRBJ2-1, with 7 bases identical to TRBD2. There are 16 residues in the CDR3. Germline-derived CDR1 and CDR2 are SQVTM and ANQGSEA. V shed 6 bases, J shed 5 bases, and the junction held 16 bases outside the gene matches. The chain's CDR3 is CSVKGGLLAAHNEQFF. In nucleotides, the CDR3 is TGCAGCGTGAAAGGTGGACTTCTAGCGGCCCACAATGAGCAGTTCTTC.

The chain is built from TRBV19 and TRBJ2-3, with 8 bases lining up with TRBD2. There are 14 residues in the CDR3. The germline V gene has CDR1 LNHDA and CDR2 SQIVND (reference sequence). Trimming cost V 7 bases and J 2 bases; bases outside gene matches: 5. The CDR3 bases are TGTGCCAGTACCGGGACTAGGTCCACAGATACGCAGTATTTT. Translated: CASTGTRSTDTQYF.